Listed below are T cell receptor beta chains from one sample, sequenced in a study of blood T cell repertoires in COVID-19. Data came from immunoSEQ multiplex PCR; TCRdb stores just in-frame clones and leaves some out. Among about 150,000 clones listed, 85% to 90% were seen once. Specimen: peripheral blood. The receptor source for this set is a man older than 75 with acute or convalescent COVID-19. Each CDR3 is given with its conserved first and last residue. Each record gives: J gene, V gene, CDR3 protein.

J gene: TRBJ2-3; V gene: TRBV3-1/TRBV3-2; CDR3 protein: CASSSTGGPTDTQYF
J gene: TRBJ2-2; V gene: TRBV7-2; CDR3 protein: CASSLNTGELFF
J gene: TRBJ1-5; V gene: TRBV2; CDR3 protein: CASRGTGGNQPQHF
J gene: TRBJ2-1; V gene: TRBV24-1; CDR3 protein: CATGNYNEQFF
J gene: TRBJ1-1; V gene: TRBV2; CDR3 protein: CATLSLPNTEAFF
J gene: TRBJ1-6; V gene: TRBV30; CDR3 protein: CAWTRGLNSPLHF
J gene: TRBJ2-3; V gene: TRBV5-5; CDR3 protein: CASSLNTGGRTDTQYF
J gene: TRBJ1-4; V gene: TRBV10-2; CDR3 protein: CASSTQGMGEKLFF
J gene: TRBJ2-3; V gene: TRBV28; CDR3 protein: CASSFVGQGMADTQYF
J gene: TRBJ1-2; V gene: TRBV28; CDR3 protein: CASSFNPGQGLTNYGYTF
J gene: TRBJ1-1; V gene: TRBV27; CDR3 protein: CASSLSPGKLMNTEAFF
J gene: TRBJ2-5; V gene: TRBV5-1; CDR3 protein: CASSLASGGLQETQYF
J gene: TRBJ1-5; V gene: TRBV19; CDR3 protein: CASSRDRDLQPQHF
J gene: TRBJ2-1; V gene: TRBV5-1; CDR3 protein: CASSRGTSGPYNEQFF
J gene: TRBJ2-7; V gene: TRBV7-9; CDR3 protein: CASSTSGRAYEQYF
J gene: TRBJ1-2; V gene: TRBV5-6; CDR3 protein: CASSSSGGTGPSWGGYTF
J gene: TRBJ1-3; V gene: TRBV19; CDR3 protein: CASSMVGTGTGNTIYF
J gene: TRBJ1-1; V gene: TRBV4-1; CDR3 protein: CASSQDRFILNTEAFF
J gene: TRBJ2-7; V gene: TRBV19; CDR3 protein: CASSIAGTSVYEQYF
J gene: TRBJ1-6; V gene: TRBV11-2; CDR3 protein: CASSLVAGQGNSPLHF
J gene: TRBJ2-5; V gene: TRBV7-9; CDR3 protein: CASSLQGPETQYF